The present entry profiles one T cell receptor beta chain with its context. Its target is unknown. UMI labels and 5' RACE were used to prepare the TRB cDNA libraries. Reanalyzing the 5' RACE reads, TCRdb keeps one entry per CDR3 protein, without DNA. This listing includes roughly 89,000 distinct CDR3 sequences. This sample is drawn from a study of CXCR3-negative and CXCR3-positive naive CD8 T cells. Across the whole study: Roughly 140 million TRB reads in total, about 1.5 +/- 0.3 million per library. General study results and limits: Comparison of naive cells showed more hydrophobic TRB CDR3s in CXCR3-positive than in CXCR3-negative naive cells. Whereas memory cells differed, naive CXCR3-negative and CXCR3-positive cells shared similar TRBV-TRBJ usage. PBMCs showed partially decreased CXCR3 expression after cryopreservation, and most assays used fresh PBMCs.

This CDR3 has 18 amino acids. CDR1 and CDR2 from the germline V gene are LGHNA and YSLEER. V usage is TRBV4-3 and J usage is TRBJ1-2; the D call of TRBD1 rests on TCRdb alone, since no DNA is present to check it. The sample comprised naive CXCR3- CD8+ T cells from blood. Described subset: CD45RO-CCR7+CD27+CD95- naive CD8+ T cells lacking CXCR3 (TNR3-). The clonotype was recovered from a human donor in good health. Some clones in this sample may be carry-over from other donors' samples. CDR3 loop: CASSQDWDRSSAIGGYTF.